What follows describes a single T cell receptor beta chain. Authors' methods: Amplified reference gene primers provided the basis for estimating nucleated cell counts. Only in-frame clones appear in the TCRdb table, and some are missing; sequencing was by immunoSEQ multiplex PCR. From that table come the V and J calls and clone size; the DNA was used to work out D and trimming. The table has under 300,000 clones, about four fifths seen once. These data come from a study of blood T cell repertoires in COVID-19. Study at large: Sample material is recorded as cDNA or gDNA derived from T cells, B-cell-depleted T cells, or PBMCs.

The germline CDR1 and CDR2 sequences are KGHSH and LQKENI. The CDR3 is made up of 17 amino acids. Trimming removed 1 base from V and 8 bases from J, with 23 bases in between. The chain carries TRBV18 and TRBJ1-1; D might be TRBD1 (6 bases). The source material was peripheral blood. The origin of this receptor is a woman older than 75 with acute or convalescent COVID-19. DNA for the CDR3: TGTGCCAGCTCACCACTTACTGGGACACTTGACACTCAAGAAGCTTTCTTT. This encodes CASSPLTGTLDTQEAFF.